What follows is one T cell receptor (beta chain) and its context. The data were obtained in a study of T cells in Graves' hyperthyroidism and ophthalmopathy. Amplified TCR beta CDR3 regions came from RNA transcripts. The HTBI primer set drove a first-round RT-PCR of the TCR CDR3. MiXCR, applied by TCRdb to the multiplex PCR reads, yields one record per CDR3 protein. The top ten clones hold about 56% of a sample with about 200,000 distinct CDR3 sequences, less than 20% of them seen once. The hyperthyroidism was newly diagnosed and had lasted under 2 months; the patients were aged 18 to 65. The diagnoses drew upon clinical symptoms, serum thyroxine and TRAb, thyroid ultrasound and orbital computed tomography. The authors obtained PBMCs from over 8.5 ml of fresh peripheral blood. This CDR3 is built from 14 residues. V was pared by 4 bases and J by 5 bases, with 4 bases of the junction left unmatched. CDR1 KGHSH and CDR2 LQKENI come from the germline V gene.

This sequence joins TRBV18 and TRBJ2-2; 7 nucleotides align to TRBD2. The clonotype comes from a woman between 50 and 59 years old with Graves' hyperthyroidism. The sample taken for sequencing was blood. CDR3 loop: CASSRDSGTGELFF. CDR3 DNA: TGTGCCAGCTCACGTGATAGCGGGACCGGGGAGCTGTTTTTT.